This T cell receptor beta chain was sequenced during a study of PD-1 blockade in classical Hodgkin lymphoma. Overall study findings and caveats: CD8+ TCR diversity did not rise significantly by C4D1, unlike CD4+. The baseline diversity of complete responders showed similarity to that of newly diagnosed patients. Prior therapy or disease activity may underlie the repertoire differences, whose causes remain undefined.

Worth noting for this clone: Its specificity is unknown.

There was relapse after autologous stem cell transplantation in every patient, and there was variation in brentuximab vedotin exposure. Best response was recorded as complete response, partial response or progressive disease. Clones were read by immunoSEQ multiplex PCR, and TCRdb kept only the in-frame ones, dropping some. This sample has roughly 50,000 clones, with 81% found just once. The CDR3 spans 18 residues. The J segment lost 5 bases and the V segment lost 3 bases, leaving 11 bases of the junction unmatched. Germline CDR1 MNHEY, CDR2 SMNVEV (reference sequence). The sample here was peripheral blood mononuclear cells (PBMCs), taken at baseline. The rearrangement joins TRBV27 to TRBJ2-1; 12 positions match TRBD2. The TCR was taken from a human donor with classical Hodgkin lymphoma. The CDR3 coding sequence is TGTGCCAGCAGTTTGAAAGGGACTAGCGGGCCGAAACACAATGAGCAGTTCTTC. It encodes CASSLKGTSGPKHNEQFF.